This paragraph covers one T cell receptor beta chain sequence. There is no known antigen for this receptor. There are no base qualities to consult, and no much larger clone falls within one base. Via the germline V gene, CDR1 is ENHRY and CDR2 SYGVKD. V is cut back by 8 bases and J by 8 bases, with 12 bases in the junction unmatched. The CDR3 holds 14 amino acids from the cysteine to the phenylalanine. Just the 42-base CDR3 DNA is kept, in frame starting at base 1. The cohort comprised 710 or so healthy bone marrow donors. At the time of sampling, all cohort members were nominally healthy, though unrecorded immune exposures were likely present. CMV serostatus was positive for 289 and negative for about 50% of the roughly 700 cohort members, and was not recorded for this donor. A peripheral blood sample was collected from each donor, and TCR beta sequencing was performed on peripheral blood mononuclear cells. Genomic DNA was extracted from the blood cell samples with the Qiagen DNeasy Blood Extraction Kit.

The method was the immunoSEQ multiplex PCR assay. For the multiplex PCR, a mixture combining 60 forward primers for TCR Vbeta segments and 13 reverse primers for TCR Jbeta segments was used. The CDR3 region of rearranged TCR beta genes was amplified from genomic DNA with a multiplex PCR assay. On the Illumina HiSeq System, the amplified TCR beta libraries were sequenced as 87-base-pair reads. The authors processed their data as follows. In a later analysis, some 80 million unique TCR beta chains were counted across the 690 or so repertoires, and approximately 11 million of these chains were shared by at least two donors. A nearest-neighbor algorithm error-corrected the raw reads and collapsed the reads into unique sequences, merging closely related sequences to remove PCR and sequencing errors. To assign V, D and J gene segments, CDR3 sequences were aligned to IMGT reference sequences. For a sequence to be retained, a match of at least six nucleotides to both a V gene segment and a J gene segment was required. Rearrangements were classified as productive when the CDR3 lacked stop codons and remained in frame with V and J, and all other rearrangements were classified as non-productive. Following IMGT convention, CDR3 was defined as the stretch from the second conserved V-encoded cysteine to the conserved J-encoded phenylalanine. The earlier analysis of about 500 of the donors excluded sequences that lacked an unambiguous match to a single V gene segment. An earlier analysis of some 610 of the donors called V segments functional above 56.7% productive rearrangements and segregating when the between-donor standard deviation exceeded 5%. A statistical classification framework was built for diagnosing cytomegalovirus status from the catalog of TCR beta chain sequences. A later analysis assigned V and J genes by comparing TCR nucleotide sequences with IMGT/GENE-DB human TR gene sequences. A later analysis assigned CDR3 sequences and most-parsimonious VDJ recombination scenarios with the TCRdist pipeline. In a later analysis, each TCR beta chain was defined by its CDR3 amino acid sequence together with its V-gene family, and reads lacking a unique V-gene family were excluded. In a later analysis, 450 to 600 highly shared, low-generation-probability nucleotide sequences were removed to address suspected cross-contamination and a sequencing artifact. A later analysis calculated a clonal expansion index for each public chain from normalized within-repertoire ranks of inferred template counts. In a later analysis, generation probabilities were computed using a VDJ recombination model fitted to out-of-frame rearrangements, and the results were checked against IGoR. In a later analysis, hypergeometric tests were used to score TCR-TCR, TCR-HLA and TCR-CMV co-occurrence, with a repertoire-size bias correction applied to TCR pairs. False discovery rates were estimated in a later analysis by permuting HLA or CMV assignments 20 times. A later analysis grouped co-occurring TCRs with DBSCAN, adding TCRdist sequence similarity when clustering within HLA-allele-positive subsets. Co-occurrence clustering excluded repertoires with fewer than 30,000 or more than 120,000 public chains, plus five with anomalous nucleotide sharing. TCRdb took over this immuneACCESS table, retaining in-frame rearrangements with V and J assigned. Such tables are incomplete; in checked studies, under half of the missing clones stem from an unresolved V gene, and the remainder is unexplained. The V and J calls and clone size were taken over from that table, and D and trimming were inferred from the DNA. The sample contains more than 130,000 clones, approximately 70% of them found a single time. The ten largest clones capture roughly an eighth of the sample.

These data belong to a study of cytomegalovirus exposure and HLA in healthy donors (dated by TCRdb to 2016 to 2017). General notes on the study: According to an earlier analysis of 450 to 650 of the donors, 200 million or so T cells yielded some 110 million unique TCR beta sequences and 276 Gb of sequence data. Of the roughly 410 genotyped donors, roughly 80% were placed in the genetic ancestry cluster associated with self-reported Caucasian donors. Donor age, sex, ethnicity and CMV serostatus were compiled alongside the repertoire data. A later genetic analysis used genome-wide SNP genotypes for 398 of the 666 donors, treating that subset as a discovery cohort. Both class I and class II loci were covered by HLA typing, at four-digit resolution. The study was designed to test whether signatures of past pathogen exposure could be identified by cataloging public T cell receptors. Rather than using new phenotypic data, the later analysis identified candidate immune exposures from TCR beta sequences and from how often those sequences occurred across donors. Typing coverage varied by locus: about 629-640 donors for A, B, C, DRB1 and DQB1; some 520 for DQA1; more than 600 for DPA1; roughly 450 for DPB1. All discovery cohort repertoires had been generated on a single sequencing platform. In a later analysis, previously published TCR beta repertoires from 550 to 700 donors were re-analyzed and high-resolution HLA genotyping was added so that TCR occurrence patterns could be studied. The T cell repertoires of 666 subjects were profiled by immunosequencing and related to cytomegalovirus serostatus. An earlier analysis of around 640 of the donors used high-throughput TCR beta sequencing to judge whether each TCR beta V gene segment behaved as functional or pseudogenic. Among about 400 genotyped donors of the cohort, an average of approximately 200,000 unique TCR beta nucleotide sequences was sequenced per donor, of which 15% to 20% were non-productive. An early release covering approximately 600 HLA-typed donors comprised about 300 gigabases of sequencing data and around 80 million unique TCR sequences. To predict cytomegalovirus infection status, the study combined high-throughput TCR immunosequencing, statistical association of individual TCRs with disease status, and machine learning. Because of strong linkage in the cohort, roughly five DR-DQ haplotypes were treated as single units for association and clustering. A separate validation cohort of approximately 130 different subjects was used in addition to the roughly 720-subject first cohort. Summary of the overall study and its limitations: In a later analysis, most CMV-associated TCR beta chains were found to appear HLA-restricted, with HLA associations seemingly driven largely by CMV exposure. Some IMGT-functional V segments, including TRBV6-2 and TRBV6-3, could not be told apart with the 87-base-pair reads, so those segments were excluded. Only TCR beta chains were sequenced in this cohort, and the absence of alpha or paired-chain data limited detectable features. Compared with equally common non-associated chains, HLA-associated TCR beta chains in a later analysis were more clonally expanded and had lower generation probabilities. According to a later genetic analysis, donors in an Asian-associated ancestry cluster had fewer N-insertions in productive TCRs than the approximately 610-donor mean. Sequencing depth was assumed to be roughly uniform across donors in the presence/absence analyses, though that assumption may not hold. A further reported finding was that TCR beta sequences accurately predicted the HLA-A and HLA-B alleles for most subjects in the first cohort. In a later genetic analysis, a missense DCLRE1C variant was associated with V-gene and J-gene trimming of TCR beta chains, and the association was replicated in an independent cohort. Most TCR sequences were observed very rarely across donors, whereas some public TCRs were present in many individuals. In an earlier analysis of some 500 of the donors, most TCR beta V segments were observed in productive rearrangements about 90% or about 30% of the time, broadly matching IMGT annotations. Correlated functional status among segregating V segments might be attributable to linkage disequilibrium, but an unknown experimental factor could not be ruled out. The only immune exposure information available for the cohort was CMV serostatus. Because HLA typing was unavailable for some donors at each locus, only the typed subset was used in association tests. Cytomegalovirus status was reported to be diagnosed by the classifier with high specificity and sensitivity in both the original and validation cohorts. It was suggested by the authors that the approach could potentially be generalized to other disease states and immunological phenotypes. Because counts were too low, about 15 rarely observed V segments, including chromosome 9 orphons, were left out of the earlier analysis of 587 of the donors. In a later analysis, several top co-occurrence clusters were reported to appear linked to parvovirus B19, influenza, CMV and Epstein-Barr virus. In a later analysis, TCR association rates were found to vary across HLA loci, with the most associated TCRs seen for DRB1 alleles and the fewest for HLA-C alleles. The sequencing pipeline was judged likely to have produced a cluster of highly shared sequence variants as a technical artifact. At a false discovery rate of 0.05, a later analysis linked about 17,000 TCR beta sequences to specific HLA alleles. The study gave a list of about 150 TCR beta chains associated with cytomegalovirus. Three of the identified cytomegalovirus-associated TCR beta chains were confirmed in vitro to be specific for cytomegalovirus antigens. Strong co-occurrence of HLA alleles, especially DR and DQ, made assigning TCR associations to individual alleles difficult.

The sample taken for sequencing was PBMCs. This TCR was recovered from a human donor in good health. The rearranged segments are TRBV10-3 and TRBJ2-3, with 8 bases in between that match TRBD2. The CDR3 protein sequence reads: CAISEAGGEGTQYF. The nucleotide sequence is TGTGCCATCTCGGAGGCGGGAGGCGAGGGTACGCAGTATTTT.